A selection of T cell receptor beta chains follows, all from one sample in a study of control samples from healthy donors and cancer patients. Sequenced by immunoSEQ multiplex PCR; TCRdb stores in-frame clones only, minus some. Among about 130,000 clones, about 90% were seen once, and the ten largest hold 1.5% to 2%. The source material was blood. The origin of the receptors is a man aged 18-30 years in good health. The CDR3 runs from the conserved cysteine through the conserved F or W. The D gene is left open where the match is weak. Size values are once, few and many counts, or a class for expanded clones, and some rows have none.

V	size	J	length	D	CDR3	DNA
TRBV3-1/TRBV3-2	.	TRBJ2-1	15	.	CASSQGWQPDNEQFF	TGTGCCAGCAGCCAAGGGTGGCAGCCCGACAATGAGCAGTTCTTC
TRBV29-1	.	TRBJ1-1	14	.	CSVKRDPMNTEAFF	TGCAGCGTTAAAAGGGACCCCATGAACACTGAAGCTTTCTTT
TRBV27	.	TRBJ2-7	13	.	CASAGTNSYEQYF	TGTGCCAGCGCGGGGACCAACTCCTACGAGCAGTACTTC
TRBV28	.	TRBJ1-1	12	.	CASALRNTEAFF	TGTGCCAGTGCCCTGCGGAACACTGAAGCTTTCTTT
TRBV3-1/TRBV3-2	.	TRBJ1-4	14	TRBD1	CASSQRTGHEKLFF	TGTGCCAGCAGCCAAAGGACAGGGCATGAAAAACTGTTTTTT
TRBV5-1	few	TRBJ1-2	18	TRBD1	CASSPGSLDRGRRNGYTF	TGCGCCAGCAGCCCGGGGTCCCTTGACAGGGGGCGACGGAATGGCTACACCTTC
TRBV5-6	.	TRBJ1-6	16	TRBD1	CASSLQGASYNSPLHF	TGTGCCAGCAGCTTACAGGGGGCCTCCTATAATTCACCCCTCCACTTT
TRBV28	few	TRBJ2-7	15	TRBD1	CASSLWGTGGHEQYF	TGTGCCAGCAGTTTATGGGGGACAGGGGGGCACGAGCAGTACTTC
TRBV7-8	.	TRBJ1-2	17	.	CASSPIPSGRPNYGYTF	TGTGCCAGCAGCCCGATACCCTCGGGGAGACCTAACTATGGCTACACCTTC
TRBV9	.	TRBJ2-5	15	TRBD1	CATSFTGTDQETQYF	TGTGCCACTTCATTTACTGGGACAGACCAAGAGACCCAGTACTTC
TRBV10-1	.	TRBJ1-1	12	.	CASSHPNTEAFF	TGCGCCAGCAGTCACCCGAACACTGAAGCTTTCTTT
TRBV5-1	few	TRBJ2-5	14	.	CASSLGTPEETQYF	TGCGCCAGCAGCTTGGGGACCCCGGAGGAGACCCAGTACTTC
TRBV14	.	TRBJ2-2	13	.	CASSHIATGELFF	TGTGCCAGCAGCCATATTGCAACCGGGGAGCTGTTTTTT
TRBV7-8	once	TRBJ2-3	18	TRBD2	CASGTPGLAGGPTDTQYF	TGTGCCAGCGGAACGCCGGGACTAGCGGGAGGGCCAACAGATACGCAGTATTTT
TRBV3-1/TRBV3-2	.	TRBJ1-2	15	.	CASSLRDSGAYGYTF	TGTGCCAGCAGCCTCCGGGACTCTGGGGCCTATGGCTACACCTTC
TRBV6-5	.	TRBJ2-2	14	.	CASVVRSFTGELFF	TGTGCCAGCGTTGTCAGGAGTTTTACCGGGGAGCTGTTTTTT
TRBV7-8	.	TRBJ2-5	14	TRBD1	CASSSNRGQETQYF	TGTGCCAGCAGCTCCAACAGGGGGCAAGAGACCCAGTACTTC
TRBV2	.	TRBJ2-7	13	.	CASYRAAPYEQYF	TGTGCCAGCTACAGGGCAGCGCCATACGAGCAGTACTTC
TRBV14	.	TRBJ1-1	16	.	CASSQDLGTVNTEAFF	TGTGCCAGCAGCCAAGATCTGGGGACGGTGAACACTGAAGCTTTCTTT
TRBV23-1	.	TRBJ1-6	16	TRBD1	CASSQRPGGPDSPLHF	TGCGCCAGCAGTCAACGTCCAGGGGGCCCTGATTCACCCCTCCACTTT
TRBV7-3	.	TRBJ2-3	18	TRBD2	CASSPMGLAGSNPDTQYF	TGTGCCAGCAGCCCAATGGGACTAGCGGGATCTAATCCAGATACGCAGTATTTT
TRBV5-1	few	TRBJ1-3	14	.	CASSSLGSGNTIYF	TGCGCCAGCAGCTCCCTGGGCTCTGGAAACACCATATATTTT
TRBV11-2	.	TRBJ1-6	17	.	CASSLEALSSYNSPLHF	TGTGCCAGCAGCTTAGAAGCCCTCAGCTCCTATAATTCACCCCTCCACTTT
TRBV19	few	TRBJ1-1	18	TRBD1	CASSILPGQGTMNTEAFF	TGTGCCAGTAGTATCCTTCCGGGACAGGGGACCATGAACACTGAAGCTTTCTTT
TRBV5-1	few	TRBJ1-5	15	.	CASSSGTGGNQPQHF	TGCGCCAGCAGCTCCGGGACGGGTGGGAATCAGCCCCAGCATTTT
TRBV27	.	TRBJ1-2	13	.	CASSPGTSAGYTF	TGTGCCAGCAGTCCCGGGACGTCGGCGGGCTACACCTTC
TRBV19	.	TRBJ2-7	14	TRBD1	CASTWTGTSYEQYF	TGTGCCAGTACCTGGACAGGGACCTCCTACGAGCAGTACTTC
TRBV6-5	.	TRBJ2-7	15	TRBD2	CASSYSGTSPGAQYF	TGTGCCAGCAGTTACTCGGGGACTAGCCCAGGGGCGCAGTACTTC
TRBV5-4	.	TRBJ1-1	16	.	CASSPKSLEMNTEAFF	TGTGCCAGCAGCCCTAAATCTCTGGAAATGAACACTGAAGCTTTCTTT
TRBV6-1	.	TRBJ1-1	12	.	CASSEWNTEAFF	TGTGCCAGCAGTGAGTGGAACACTGAAGCTTTCTTT
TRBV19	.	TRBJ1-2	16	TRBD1	CASSGLRPTGSYGYTF	TGTGCCAGTAGTGGGCTGCGCCCGACAGGGTCCTATGGCTACACCTTC
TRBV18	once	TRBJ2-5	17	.	CASSPPPPQANQETQYF	TGTGCCAGCTCACCACCACCGCCCCAAGCTAACCAAGAGACCCAGTACTTC
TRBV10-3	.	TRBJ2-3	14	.	CAISEASGTDTQYF	TGTGCCATCAGTGAGGCTAGCGGCACAGATACGCAGTATTTT
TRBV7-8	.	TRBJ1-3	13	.	CASSLSRGNTIYF	TGTGCCAGCAGCTTATCTAGAGGAAACACCATATATTTT
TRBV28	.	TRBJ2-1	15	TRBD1	CASRQGTSSYNAQFF	TGTGCCAGCAGACAGGGGACGAGCTCCTACAATGCGCAGTTCTTC
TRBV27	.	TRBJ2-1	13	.	CATGGEGRDEQFF	TGTGCCACCGGCGGCGAGGGCAGGGATGAGCAGTTCTTC
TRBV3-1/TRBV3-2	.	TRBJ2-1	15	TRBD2	CASSQDIIAGDEQFF	TGTGCCAGCAGCCAAGATATAATAGCGGGAGATGAGCAGTTCTTC
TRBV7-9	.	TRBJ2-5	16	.	CASSHRVAELQETQYF	TGTGCCAGCAGCCACAGGGTAGCGGAGCTTCAAGAGACCCAGTACTTC
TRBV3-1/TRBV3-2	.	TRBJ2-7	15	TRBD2	CASSQGTSVAYEQYF	TGTGCCAGCAGCCAAGGGACTAGCGTAGCCTACGAGCAGTACTTC
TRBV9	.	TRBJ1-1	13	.	CASSVGRDTEAFF	TGTGCCAGCAGCGTAGGCAGGGACACTGAAGCTTTCTTT
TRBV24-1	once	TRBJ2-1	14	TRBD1	CATSDPGQYNEQFF	TGTGCCACCAGTGATCCGGGACAGTACAATGAGCAGTTCTTC
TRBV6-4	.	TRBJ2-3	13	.	CASSEDLTDTQYF	TGTGCCAGCAGTGAAGACCTCACAGATACGCAGTATTTT
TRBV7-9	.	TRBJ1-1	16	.	CASSFYPGRIETEAFF	TGTGCCAGCAGCTTCTATCCGGGACGGATAGAGACTGAAGCTTTCTTT